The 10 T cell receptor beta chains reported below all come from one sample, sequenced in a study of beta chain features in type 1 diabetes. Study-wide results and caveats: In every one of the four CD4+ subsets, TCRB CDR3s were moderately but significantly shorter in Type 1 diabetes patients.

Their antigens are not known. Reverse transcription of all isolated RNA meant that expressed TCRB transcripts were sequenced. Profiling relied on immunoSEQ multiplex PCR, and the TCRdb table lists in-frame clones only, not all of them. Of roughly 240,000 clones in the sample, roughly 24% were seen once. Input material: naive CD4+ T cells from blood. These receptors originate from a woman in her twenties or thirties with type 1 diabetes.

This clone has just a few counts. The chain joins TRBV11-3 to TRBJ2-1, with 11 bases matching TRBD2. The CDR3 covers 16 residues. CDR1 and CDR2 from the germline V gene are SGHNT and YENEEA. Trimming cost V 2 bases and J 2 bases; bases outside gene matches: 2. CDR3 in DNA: TGTGCCAGCAGCTTATTAGCGGGAGGGCCCTACAATGAGCAGTTCTTC. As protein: CASSLLAGGPYNEQFF.

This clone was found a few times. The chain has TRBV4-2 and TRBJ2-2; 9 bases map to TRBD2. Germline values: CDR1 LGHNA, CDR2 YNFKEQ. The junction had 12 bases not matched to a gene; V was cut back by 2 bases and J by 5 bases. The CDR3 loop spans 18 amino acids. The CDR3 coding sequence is TGTGCCAGCAGCCAAAGGGCTAGCGGGACCGACTTAACCGGGGAGCTGTTTTTT. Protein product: CASSQRASGTDLTGELFF.

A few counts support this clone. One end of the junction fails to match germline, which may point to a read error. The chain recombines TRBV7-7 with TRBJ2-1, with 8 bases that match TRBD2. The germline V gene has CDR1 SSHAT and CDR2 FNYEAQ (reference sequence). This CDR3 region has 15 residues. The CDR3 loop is CASSPRLASDNEQFF. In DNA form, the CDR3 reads TGTGCTAGCAGCCCCCGACTAGCGTCCGACAATGAGCAGTTCTTC.

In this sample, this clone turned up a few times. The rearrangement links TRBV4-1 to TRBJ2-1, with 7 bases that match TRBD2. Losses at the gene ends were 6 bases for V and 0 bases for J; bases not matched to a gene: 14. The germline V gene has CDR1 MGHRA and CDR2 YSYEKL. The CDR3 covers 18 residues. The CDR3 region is CASSQPIRRTSSYNEQFF. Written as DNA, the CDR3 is TGCGCCAGCAGTCAACCAATAAGGAGGACTAGCTCCTACAATGAGCAGTTCTTC.

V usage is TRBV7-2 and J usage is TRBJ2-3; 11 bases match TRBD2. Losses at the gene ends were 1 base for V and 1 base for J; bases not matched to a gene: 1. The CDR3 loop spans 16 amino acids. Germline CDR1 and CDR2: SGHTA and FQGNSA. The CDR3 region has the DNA TGTGCCAGCAGCTTAGTTAGCGGGAGGGGCACAGATACGCAGTATTTT. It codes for CASSLVSGRGTDTQYF. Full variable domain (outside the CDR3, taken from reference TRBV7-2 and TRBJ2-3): GAGVSQSPSNKVTEKGKDVELRCDPISGHTALYWYRQSLGQGLEFLIYFQGNSAPDKSGLPSDRFSAERTGGSVSTLTIQRTQQEDSAVYLCASSLVSGRGTDTQYFGPGTRLTVL.

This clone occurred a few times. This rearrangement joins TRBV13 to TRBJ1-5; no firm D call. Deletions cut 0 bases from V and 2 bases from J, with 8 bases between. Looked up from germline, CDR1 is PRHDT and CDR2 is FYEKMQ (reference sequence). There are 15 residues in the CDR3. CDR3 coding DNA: TGTGCCAGCAGCTTAGGGTACTACGGCAATCAGCCCCAGCATTTT. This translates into CASSLGYYGNQPQHF.

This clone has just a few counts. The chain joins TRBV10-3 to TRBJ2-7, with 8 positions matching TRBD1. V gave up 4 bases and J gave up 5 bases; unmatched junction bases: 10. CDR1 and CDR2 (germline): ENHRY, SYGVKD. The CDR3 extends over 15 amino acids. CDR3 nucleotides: TGTGCCATCAGTGGTGCCGGGACAGGATACCACGAGCAGTACTTC. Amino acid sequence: CAISGAGTGYHEQYF.

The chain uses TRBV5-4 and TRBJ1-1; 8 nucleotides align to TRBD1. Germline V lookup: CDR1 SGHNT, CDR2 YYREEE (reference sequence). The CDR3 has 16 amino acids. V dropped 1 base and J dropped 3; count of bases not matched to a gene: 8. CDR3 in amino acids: CASSLRSTGDDTEAFF. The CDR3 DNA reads TGTGCCAGCAGCTTGAGGTCGACAGGGGATGACACTGAAGCTTTCTTT. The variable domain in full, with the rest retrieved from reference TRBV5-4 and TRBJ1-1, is ETGVTQSPTHLIKTRGQQVTLRCSSQSGHNTVSWYQQALGQGPQFIFQYYREEENGRGNFPPRFSGLQFPNYSSELNVNALELDDSALYLCASSLRSTGDDTEAFFGQGTRLTVV.

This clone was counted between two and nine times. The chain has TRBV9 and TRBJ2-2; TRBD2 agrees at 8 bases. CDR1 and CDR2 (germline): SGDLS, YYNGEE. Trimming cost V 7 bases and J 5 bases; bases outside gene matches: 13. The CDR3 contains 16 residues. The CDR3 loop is CASSTLAGGGTGELFF. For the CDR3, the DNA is TGTGCCAGCTCCACCTTGGCGGGAGGCGGTACCGGGGAGCTGTTTTTT.

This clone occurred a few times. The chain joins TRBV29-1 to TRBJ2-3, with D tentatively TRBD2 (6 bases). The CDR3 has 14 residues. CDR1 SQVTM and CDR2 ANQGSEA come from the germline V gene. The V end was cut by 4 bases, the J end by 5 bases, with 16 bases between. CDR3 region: CSVGRDLRGDTQYF. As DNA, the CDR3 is TGCAGCGTTGGCCGGGACTTAAGGGGAGATACGCAGTATTTT.